This entry concerns a single T cell receptor (beta chain). This receptor's antigen is unknown. No base qualities exist here, and no much larger clone lies one base off it. The record originates from a study of cytomegalovirus exposure and HLA in healthy donors (dated by TCRdb to the late 2010s). Background on the whole study: According to an earlier analysis of 550 to 700 of the donors, some 170 million T cells yielded 90 million to 130 million unique TCR beta sequences and less than 300 Gb of sequence data. A separate validation cohort of some 130 different subjects was used in addition to the approximately 670-subject first cohort. Both class I and class II loci were covered by HLA typing, at four-digit resolution. Alongside the repertoire data, information on donor age, sex, ethnicity and CMV serostatus was compiled. In a later analysis, previously published TCR beta repertoires from more than 500 donors were re-analyzed and high-resolution HLA genotyping was added so that TCR occurrence patterns could be studied. The aim of the study was to test whether cataloging public T cell receptors could identify signatures of past pathogen exposure. Because of strong linkage in the cohort, roughly five DR-DQ haplotypes were treated as single units for association and clustering. Every discovery cohort repertoire had been produced on one sequencing platform. An earlier analysis of 587 of the donors used high-throughput TCR beta sequencing to judge whether each TCR beta V gene segment behaved as functional or pseudogenic. Typing coverage varied by locus: roughly 620-640 donors for A, B, C, DRB1 and DQB1; approximately 560 for DQA1; more than 600 for DPA1; approximately 450 for DPB1. In the later analysis, no new phenotypic data were used to find candidate immune exposures; instead, reliance was placed on TCR beta sequences and their occurrence across donors. The study used immunosequencing to profile the T cell repertoires of around 600 subjects and linked those repertoires to cytomegalovirus serostatus. On average, roughly 200,000 unique TCR beta nucleotide sequences were sequenced per donor among a few hundred genotyped donors of the cohort, with about 19% of those sequences being non-productive. Genome-wide SNP genotypes for about 65% of the roughly 700 donors were used in a later genetic analysis, which treated that subset as a discovery cohort. To predict cytomegalovirus infection status, the study brought together high-throughput TCR immunosequencing, statistical association of individual TCRs with disease status, and machine learning. The genetic ancestry cluster associated with self-reported Caucasian donors included 81% of the 300 to 450 genotyped donors. About 280 gigabases of sequencing data and 75 million to 85 million unique TCR sequences made up an early release that covered about 640 HLA-typed donors.

Unmatched junction bases come to 16, with V trimmed by 6 bases and J by 9 bases. Taken from the germline V gene, the CDR1 and CDR2 loops are SGHVS and FQNEAQ. There are 17 amino acids in the CDR3, from cysteine to phenylalanine inclusive. Solely the CDR3 DNA is kept, with 51 bases framed from the first base. Libraries were prepared through the immunoSEQ multiplex PCR assay. A mixture of 60 forward primers for TCR Vbeta segments and 13 reverse primers for TCR Jbeta segments was used in the multiplex PCR. Amplification of the CDR3 region of rearranged TCR beta genes was performed with a multiplex PCR assay on genomic DNA. The Illumina HiSeq System was used to sequence the amplified TCR beta libraries as 87-base-pair reads. The paper's processing steps were these. Across the roughly 700 repertoires, a later analysis counted tens of millions of unique TCR beta chains, roughly 11 million of which were shared by at least two donors. Raw reads were error-corrected and collapsed into unique sequences by a nearest-neighbor algorithm in which closely related sequences were merged to remove PCR and sequencing errors. CDR3 sequences were aligned to IMGT reference sequences to assign V, D and J gene segments. Each retained sequence needed at least a six-nucleotide match to both a V gene segment and a J gene segment. A rearrangement counted as productive if the CDR3 had no stop codons and remained in frame with V and J, and every other rearrangement counted as non-productive. CDR3 was defined by IMGT convention, running from the second conserved V-encoded cysteine to the conserved J-encoded phenylalanine. In an earlier analysis of 550 to 650 of the donors, sequences lacking an unambiguous match to a single V gene segment were excluded. In an earlier analysis of a few hundred of the donors, V segments were called functional above 56.7% productive rearrangements and were called segregating when the between-donor standard deviation exceeded 5%. A statistical classification framework was built to diagnose cytomegalovirus status from the catalog of TCR beta chain sequences. V and J gene assignment, in a later analysis, came from comparing TCR nucleotide sequences with IMGT/GENE-DB human TR gene sequences. In a later analysis, CDR3 sequences and most-parsimonious VDJ recombination scenarios were assigned using the TCRdist pipeline. In a later analysis, each TCR beta chain was defined by its CDR3 amino acid sequence together with its V-gene family, and reads without a unique V-gene family were excluded. As a way to deal with suspected cross-contamination and a sequencing artifact, a later analysis dropped 450 to 700 nucleotide sequences that were highly shared and had low generation probability. A later analysis calculated a clonal expansion index for each public chain from normalized within-repertoire ranks of inferred template counts. In a later analysis, generation probabilities were computed using a VDJ recombination model fitted to out-of-frame rearrangements, and the results were checked against IGoR. In a later analysis, TCR-TCR, TCR-HLA and TCR-CMV co-occurrence was scored with hypergeometric tests, and a repertoire-size bias correction was applied to TCR pairs. In a later analysis, false discovery rates were estimated by permuting HLA or CMV assignments 20 times. In a later analysis, co-occurring TCRs were grouped with DBSCAN, and TCRdist sequence similarity was added when clustering was performed within HLA-allele-positive subsets. Repertoires with fewer than 30,000 or more than 120,000 public chains, plus five repertoires with anomalous nucleotide sharing, were excluded from co-occurrence clustering. In its TCRdb copy, this immuneACCESS table keeps in-frame sequences only and misses some clones. Where compared with another copy, unresolved V genes explain less than half of these, and the others have no known cause. V and J calls and clone size follow that table, whereas D and trimming were derived from the DNA. This sample holds under 200,000 clones; roughly 13% were observed only once. 7.5% to 10% of the sample rests with the top ten.

The cohort consisted of fewer than 700 healthy bone marrow donors. At the time of sampling, all cohort members were nominally healthy, though unrecorded immune exposures were likely present. The donor tested CMV seropositive and was one of the 289 seropositive cohort members. A peripheral blood sample was collected from each donor, and TCR beta sequencing was performed on peripheral blood mononuclear cells. The Qiagen DNeasy Blood Extraction Kit was used to extract genomic DNA from the blood cell samples. Findings and caveats that apply to the study as a whole: Across donors, most TCR sequences were observed very rarely, whereas some public TCRs were present in many individuals. In an earlier analysis of some 500 of the donors, most TCR beta V segments were observed in productive rearrangements about 87% or about 30% of the time, broadly matching IMGT annotations. In vitro tests confirmed that a few of the cytomegalovirus-associated TCR beta chains recognize cytomegalovirus antigens. HLA typing was unavailable for some donors at each locus, so association tests used only the typed subset. Most CMV-associated TCR beta chains appeared to be HLA-restricted in a later analysis, and the HLA associations seemed to be driven largely by CMV exposure. A group of highly shared sequence variants was considered likely to be a technical artifact of the sequencing pipeline. Only TCR beta chains were sequenced in this cohort, and the absence of alpha or paired-chain data limited detectable features. An association between a missense DCLRE1C variant and V-gene and J-gene trimming of TCR beta chains was found in a later genetic analysis and replicated in an independent cohort. A total of fewer than 200 TCR beta chains were listed by the study as associated with cytomegalovirus. Assigning TCR associations to individual alleles was difficult when HLA alleles, especially DR and DQ, strongly co-occurred. A later genetic analysis reported fewer N-insertions in productive TCRs among donors in an Asian-associated ancestry cluster than the roughly 700-donor mean. In a later analysis, several top co-occurrence clusters were reported to appear linked to parvovirus B19, influenza, CMV and Epstein-Barr virus. In a later analysis, HLA-associated TCR beta chains were found to be more clonally expanded and to have lower generation probabilities than equally common non-associated chains. Some 15 rarely observed V segments, including chromosome 9 orphons, were excluded from the earlier analysis of several hundred of the donors because counts were too low. It was suggested by the authors that the approach could potentially be generalized to other disease states and immunological phenotypes. A further reported finding was that TCR beta sequences accurately predicted the HLA-A and HLA-B alleles for most subjects in the first cohort. The classifier was reported to diagnose cytomegalovirus status with high specificity and sensitivity in both the original and validation cohorts. At a false discovery rate of 0.05, a later analysis linked under 20,000 TCR beta sequences to specific HLA alleles. The only immune exposure information available for the cohort was CMV serostatus. In a later analysis, TCR association rates were found to vary across HLA loci, with the most associated TCRs seen for DRB1 alleles and the fewest for HLA-C alleles. Linkage disequilibrium might explain the correlated functional status among segregating V segments, but an unknown experimental factor could not be excluded. Sequencing depth was assumed to be roughly uniform across donors in the presence/absence analyses, though that assumption may not hold. Some IMGT-functional V segments, including TRBV6-2 and TRBV6-3, could not be told apart with the 87-base-pair reads, so those segments were excluded.

Sequenced: PBMCs. This chain is built from TRBV7-8 and TRBJ1-6, with 8 bases matching TRBD1. This TCR came from a man over 45 in good health and CMV-seropositive. The DNA sequence reads TGTGCCAGCAGTTTGACAGGGGTAACGGATTCCCTTTCACCCCTCCACTTT. It translates as CASSLTGVTDSLSPLHF.